The sequence of this T cell receptor (beta chain) was determined in a study of T cells expressing NK-cell markers. Looking at the study overall: In sorted CD3+CD56+NKG2C+, CD3+CD56+NKG2C- and CD3+CD56-NKG2C+ T cells, TCR beta repertoires were obtained.

TCRdb reprocessed the 5' RACE reads and stores each CDR3 protein as one record, lacking DNA. The table lists around 550,000 distinct CDR3 sequences, with less than 4.5% in the top ten. Study-wide points: These same clonotypes (in several donors) also led the CD3+CD56-NKG2C+ fraction. Of the CD8+ T cells in about 6 donors, 1.0-7.0% belonged to dominant NKG2C+ clonotypes.

On this clonotype itself: No antigen is known for it.

The source material was blood T cells: a sorted CD56 or NKG2C T cell subset, CD4+ or CD8+ T cells, or bulk PBMC T cells (not recorded which). This clonotype originated in a man between 18 and 35 years old in good health.

CDR3 region: CASSAMGDEQYF. The chain is built from TRBV6-2 or TRBV6-3 and TRBJ2-7; TCRdb's D call of TRBD1 is untestable without DNA. The germline V gene has CDR1 MNHEY and CDR2 SVGEGT. There are 12 residues in the CDR3.